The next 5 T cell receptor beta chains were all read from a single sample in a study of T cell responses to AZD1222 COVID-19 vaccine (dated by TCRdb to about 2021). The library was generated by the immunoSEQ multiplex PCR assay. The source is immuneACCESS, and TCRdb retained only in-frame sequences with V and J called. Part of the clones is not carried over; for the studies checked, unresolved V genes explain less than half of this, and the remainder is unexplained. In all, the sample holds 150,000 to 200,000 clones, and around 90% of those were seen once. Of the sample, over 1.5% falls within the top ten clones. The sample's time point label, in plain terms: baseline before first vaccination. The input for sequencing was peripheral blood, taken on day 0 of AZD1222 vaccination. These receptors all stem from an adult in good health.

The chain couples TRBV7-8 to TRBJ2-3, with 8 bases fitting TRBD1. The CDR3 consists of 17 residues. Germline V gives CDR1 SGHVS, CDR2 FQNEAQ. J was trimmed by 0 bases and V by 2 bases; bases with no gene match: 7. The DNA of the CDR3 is TGTGCCAGCAGCTTAATCCAGGGGGCGCATAGCACAGATACGCAGTATTTT. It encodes CASSLIQGAHSTDTQYF. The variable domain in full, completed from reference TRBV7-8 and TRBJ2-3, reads GAGVSQSPRYKVAKRGQDVALRCDPISGHVSLFWYQQALGQGPEFLTYFQNEAQLDKSGLPSDRFFAERPEGSVSTLKIQRTQQEDSAVYLCASSLIQGAHSTDTQYFGPGTRLTVL.

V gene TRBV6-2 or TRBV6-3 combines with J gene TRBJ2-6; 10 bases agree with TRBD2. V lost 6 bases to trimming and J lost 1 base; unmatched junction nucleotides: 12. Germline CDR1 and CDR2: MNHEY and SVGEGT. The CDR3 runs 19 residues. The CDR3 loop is CASSAVAGGSWSGANVLTF. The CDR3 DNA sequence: TGTGCCAGCAGCGCGGTAGCGGGGGGTTCCTGGTCTGGGGCCAACGTCCTGACTTTC.

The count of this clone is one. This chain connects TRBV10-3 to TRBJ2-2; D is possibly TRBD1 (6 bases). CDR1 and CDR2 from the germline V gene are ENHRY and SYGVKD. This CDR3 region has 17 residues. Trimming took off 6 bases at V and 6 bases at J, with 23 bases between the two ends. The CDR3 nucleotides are TGTGCCATCAGACAAAATCGGGACACTTTCTATCCCGGGGAGCTGTTTTTT. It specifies CAIRQNRDTFYPGELFF.

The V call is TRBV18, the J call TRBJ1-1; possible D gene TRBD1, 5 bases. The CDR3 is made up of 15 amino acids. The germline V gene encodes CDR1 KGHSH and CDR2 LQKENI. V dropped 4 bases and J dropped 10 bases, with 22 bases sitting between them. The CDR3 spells CASSLGSGLSDRAFF. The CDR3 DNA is TGTGCCAGCTCACTAGGGTCAGGGTTAAGCGATCGAGCTTTCTTT.

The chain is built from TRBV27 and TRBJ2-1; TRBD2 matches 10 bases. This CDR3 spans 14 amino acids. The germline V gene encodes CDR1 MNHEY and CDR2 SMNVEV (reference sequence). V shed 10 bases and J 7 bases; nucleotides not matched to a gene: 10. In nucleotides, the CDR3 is TGTGCCACCGAGCGGGAGGGCCAAGGTAATGAGCAGTTCTTC. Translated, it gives CATEREGQGNEQFF.